This T cell receptor (beta chain) derives from a study of T-cell reconstitution after alpha-beta-depleted transplantation in children. There are a few counts of this clonotype. Researchers prepared the TCRbeta library using unique molecular identifiers, the study reports. TCRdb recomputed calls from the PCR reads with MiXCR, one row per CDR3 protein. The data show 640,000 or so distinct CDR3 sequences, with around 17% seen just once and about 1.1% held by the top ten. There are 13 residues in the CDR3. Trimming pared 1 base from V and 6 bases from J, leaving 8 bases between. From germline, CDR1 is SGHVS and CDR2 FQNEAQ.

The TCR sequence derives from a human donor who donated a stem cell graft to a child with acute myeloid leukemia. The source material was PBMCs from the stem cell graft donor, sampled from the stem cell graft. The chain joins TRBV7-8 to TRBJ2-3; D remains ambiguous. The DNA of the CDR3 is TGTGCCAGCAGCTTAGAGCAGTACGATACGCAGTATTTT. Translated: CASSLEQYDTQYF.